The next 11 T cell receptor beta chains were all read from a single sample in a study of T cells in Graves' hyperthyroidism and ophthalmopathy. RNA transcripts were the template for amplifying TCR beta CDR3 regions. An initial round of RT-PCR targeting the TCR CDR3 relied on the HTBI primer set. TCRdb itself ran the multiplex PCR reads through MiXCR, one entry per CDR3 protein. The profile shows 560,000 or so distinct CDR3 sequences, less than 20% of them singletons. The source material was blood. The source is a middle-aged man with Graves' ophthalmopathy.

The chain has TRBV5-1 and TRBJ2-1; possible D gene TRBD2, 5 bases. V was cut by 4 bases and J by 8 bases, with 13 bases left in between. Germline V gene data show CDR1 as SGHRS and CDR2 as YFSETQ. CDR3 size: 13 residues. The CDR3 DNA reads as TGCGCCAGCAGCAACCCACTAGACCATGAGCAGTTCTTC. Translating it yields CASSNPLDHEQFF.

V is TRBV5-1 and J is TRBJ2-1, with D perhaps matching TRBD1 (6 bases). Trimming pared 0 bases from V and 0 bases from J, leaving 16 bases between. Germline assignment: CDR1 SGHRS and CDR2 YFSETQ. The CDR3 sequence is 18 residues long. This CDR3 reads CASSLAPLTGGSYNEQFF. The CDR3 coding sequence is TGCGCCAGCAGCTTGGCTCCGTTGACAGGAGGCTCCTACAATGAGCAGTTCTTC. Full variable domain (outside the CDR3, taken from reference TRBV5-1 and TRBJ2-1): KAGVTQTPRYLIKTRGQQVTLSCSPISGHRSVSWYQQTPGQGLQFLFEYFSETQRNKGNFPGRFSGRQFSNSRSEMNVSTLELGDSALYLCASSLAPLTGGSYNEQFFGPGTRLTVL.

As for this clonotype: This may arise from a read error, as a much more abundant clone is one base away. The CDR3 DNA reads TGTGCCAGCTCACTGGAACAGGCCGGCACAGATACGCAGTATTTT. Encoded protein: CASSLEQAGTDTQYF. The V and J genes are TRBV18 and TRBJ2-3; TRBD1 is a possible D gene (5 bases). V lost 4 bases to trimming and J lost 1 base, with 12 bases between them. This CDR3 region has 15 residues. The germline V gene encodes CDR1 KGHSH and CDR2 LQKENI.

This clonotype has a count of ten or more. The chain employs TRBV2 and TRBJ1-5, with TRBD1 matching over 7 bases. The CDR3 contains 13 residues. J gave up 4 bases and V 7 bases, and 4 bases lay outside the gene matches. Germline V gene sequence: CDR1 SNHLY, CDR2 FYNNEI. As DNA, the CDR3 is TGTGCCAGCACCGCAGGGGGTAATCAGCCCCAGCATTTT. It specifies CASTAGGNQPQHF.

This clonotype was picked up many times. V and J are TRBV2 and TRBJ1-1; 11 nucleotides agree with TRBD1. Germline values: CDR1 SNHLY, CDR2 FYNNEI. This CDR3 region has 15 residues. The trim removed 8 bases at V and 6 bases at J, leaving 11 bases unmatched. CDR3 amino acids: CASVIGDRGNAEAFF. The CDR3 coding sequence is TGTGCCAGCGTAATCGGGGACAGGGGGAATGCTGAAGCTTTCTTT.

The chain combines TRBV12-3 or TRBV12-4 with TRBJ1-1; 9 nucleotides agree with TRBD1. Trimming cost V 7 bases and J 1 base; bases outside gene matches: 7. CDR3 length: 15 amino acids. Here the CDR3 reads CASTPLDRGNTEAFF. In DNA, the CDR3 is TGTGCCAGCACTCCCTTGGACAGGGGGAACACTGAAGCTTTCTTT.

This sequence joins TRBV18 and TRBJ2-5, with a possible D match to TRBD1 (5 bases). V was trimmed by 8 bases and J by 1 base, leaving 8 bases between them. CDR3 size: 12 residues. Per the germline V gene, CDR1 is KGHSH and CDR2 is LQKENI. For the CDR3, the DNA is TGTGCCAGCCCACAGGTCCAAGAGACCCAGTACTTC. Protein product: CASPQVQETQYF. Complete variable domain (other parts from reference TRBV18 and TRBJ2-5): NAGVMQNPRHLVRRRGQEARLRCSPMKGHSHVYWYRQLPEEGLKFMVYLQKENIIDESGMPKERFSAEFPKEGPSILRIQQVVRGDSAAYFCASPQVQETQYFGPGTRLLVL.

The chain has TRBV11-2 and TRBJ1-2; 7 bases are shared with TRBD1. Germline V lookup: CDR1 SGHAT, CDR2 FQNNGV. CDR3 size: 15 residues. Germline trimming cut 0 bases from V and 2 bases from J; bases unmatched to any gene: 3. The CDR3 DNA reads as TGTGCCAGCAGCTTAGAACAGGGGAGGAACTATGGCTACACCTTC. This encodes CASSLEQGRNYGYTF.

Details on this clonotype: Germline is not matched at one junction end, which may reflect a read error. The CDR3: CASSLPEGAGGFTF. As DNA, the CDR3 is TGTGCCAGCAGTTTACCGGAGGGGGCGGGAGGCTTCACCTTC. The rearrangement joins TRBV28 to TRBJ1-2; 7 nucleotides match TRBD1. CDR3 size: 14 residues. Germline V CDR1 and CDR2: MDHEN, SYDVKM.

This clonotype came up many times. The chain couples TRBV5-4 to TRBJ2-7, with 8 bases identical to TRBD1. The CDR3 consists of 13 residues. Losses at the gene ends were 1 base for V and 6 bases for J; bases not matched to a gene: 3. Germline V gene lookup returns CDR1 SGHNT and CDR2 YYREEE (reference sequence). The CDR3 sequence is CASSLITGGEQYF. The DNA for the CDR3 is TGTGCCAGCAGCTTGATAACAGGGGGCGAGCAGTACTTC.

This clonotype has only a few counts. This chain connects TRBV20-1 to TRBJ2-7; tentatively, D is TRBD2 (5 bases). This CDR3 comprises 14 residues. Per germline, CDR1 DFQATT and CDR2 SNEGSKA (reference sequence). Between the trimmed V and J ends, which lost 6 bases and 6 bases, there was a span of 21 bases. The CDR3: CSAPRTSSAGEQYF. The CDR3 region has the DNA TGCAGTGCCCCTCGGACGTCGTCTGCGGGCGAGCAGTACTTC.